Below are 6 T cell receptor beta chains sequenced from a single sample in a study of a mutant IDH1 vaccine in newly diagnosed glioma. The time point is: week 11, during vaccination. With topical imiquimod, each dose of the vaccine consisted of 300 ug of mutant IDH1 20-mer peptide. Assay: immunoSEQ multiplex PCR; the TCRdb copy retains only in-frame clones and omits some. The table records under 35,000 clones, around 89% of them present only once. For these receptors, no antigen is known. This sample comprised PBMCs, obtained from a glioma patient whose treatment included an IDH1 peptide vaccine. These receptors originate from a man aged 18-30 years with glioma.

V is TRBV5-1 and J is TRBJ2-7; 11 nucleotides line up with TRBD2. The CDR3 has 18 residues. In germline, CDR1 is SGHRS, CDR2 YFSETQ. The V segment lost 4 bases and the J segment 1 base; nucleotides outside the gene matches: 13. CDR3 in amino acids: CASSPGGGRLAGSYEQYF. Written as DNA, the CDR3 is TGCGCCAGCAGCCCCGGGGGGGGGAGACTAGCGGGGTCCTACGAGCAGTACTTC.

The CDR3 sequence is CASYTPQGATEAFF. CDR3 sequence (DNA): TGTGCCAGCTATACCCCACAGGGGGCAACTGAAGCTTTCTTT. The chain uses TRBV2 and TRBJ1-1, with 9 bases matching TRBD1. This CDR3 is built from 14 residues. Germline V gene data show CDR1 as SNHLY and CDR2 as FYNNEI. The junction had 9 bases not matched to a gene; V was cut back by 8 bases and J by 5 bases.

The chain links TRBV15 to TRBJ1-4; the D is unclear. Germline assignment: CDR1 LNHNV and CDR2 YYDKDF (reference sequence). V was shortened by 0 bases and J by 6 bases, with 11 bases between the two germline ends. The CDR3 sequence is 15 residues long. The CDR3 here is CATSRDIGGDEKLFF. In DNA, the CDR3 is TGTGCCACCAGCAGAGATATCGGAGGAGATGAAAAACTGTTTTTT.

This chain's CDR3 is CASSSRTSGKGGELFF. CDR3 bases: TGTGCCAGCAGCTCCAGGACTAGCGGGAAAGGCGGGGAGCTGTTTTTT. This chain connects TRBV7-2 to TRBJ2-2; 12 nucleotides line up with TRBD2. J gave up 7 bases and V 4 bases, and 7 bases lay outside the gene matches. The CDR3 length is 16 residues. From germline, CDR1 is SGHTA and CDR2 FQGNSA.

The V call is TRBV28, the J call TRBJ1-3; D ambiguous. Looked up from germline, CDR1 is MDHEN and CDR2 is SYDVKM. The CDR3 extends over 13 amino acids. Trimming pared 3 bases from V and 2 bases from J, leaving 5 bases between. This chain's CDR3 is CASSFATGNTIYF. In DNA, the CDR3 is TGTGCCAGCAGTTTTGCGACTGGAAACACCATATATTTT.

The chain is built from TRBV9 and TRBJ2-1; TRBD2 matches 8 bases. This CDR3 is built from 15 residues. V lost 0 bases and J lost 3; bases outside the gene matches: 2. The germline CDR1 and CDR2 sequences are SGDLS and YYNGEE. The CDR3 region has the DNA TGTGCCAGCAGCGTAGATAGCGGGGTCTACAATGAGCAGTTCTTC. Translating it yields CASSVDSGVYNEQFF.